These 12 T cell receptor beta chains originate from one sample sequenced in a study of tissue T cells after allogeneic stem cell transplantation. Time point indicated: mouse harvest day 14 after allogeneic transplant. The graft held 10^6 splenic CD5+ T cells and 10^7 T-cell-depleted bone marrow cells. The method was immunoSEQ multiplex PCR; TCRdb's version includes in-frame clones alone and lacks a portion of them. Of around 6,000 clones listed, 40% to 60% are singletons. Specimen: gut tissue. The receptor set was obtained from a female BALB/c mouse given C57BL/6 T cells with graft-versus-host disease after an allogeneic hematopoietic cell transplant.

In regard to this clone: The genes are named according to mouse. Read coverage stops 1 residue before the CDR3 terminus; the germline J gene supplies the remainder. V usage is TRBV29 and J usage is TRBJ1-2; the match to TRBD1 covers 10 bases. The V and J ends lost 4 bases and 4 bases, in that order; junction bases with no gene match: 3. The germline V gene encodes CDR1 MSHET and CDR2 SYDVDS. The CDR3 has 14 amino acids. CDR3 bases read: TGTGCTAGCAGTTCGACAGGGGGCAGCTCCGACTACACC. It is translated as CASSSTGGSSDYT. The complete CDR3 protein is CASSSTGGSSDYTF.

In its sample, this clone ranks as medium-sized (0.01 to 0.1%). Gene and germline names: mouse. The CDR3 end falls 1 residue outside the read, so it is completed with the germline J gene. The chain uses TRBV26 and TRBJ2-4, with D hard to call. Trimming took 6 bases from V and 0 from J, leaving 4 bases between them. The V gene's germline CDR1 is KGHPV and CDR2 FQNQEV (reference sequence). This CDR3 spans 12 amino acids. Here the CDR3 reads CASSASQNTLYF. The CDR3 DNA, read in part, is TGTGCCAGCAGCGCTAGTCAAAACACCTTGTAC.

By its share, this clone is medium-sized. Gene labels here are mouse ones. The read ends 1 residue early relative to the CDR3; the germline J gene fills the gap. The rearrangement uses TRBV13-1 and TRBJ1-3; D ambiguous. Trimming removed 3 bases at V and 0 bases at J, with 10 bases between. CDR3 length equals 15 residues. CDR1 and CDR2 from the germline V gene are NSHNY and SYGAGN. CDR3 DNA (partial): TGTGCCAGCAGTGCCCAGACAAATTCTGGAAATACGCTCTAT. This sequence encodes CASSAQTNSGNTLY. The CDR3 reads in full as CASSAQTNSGNTLYF.

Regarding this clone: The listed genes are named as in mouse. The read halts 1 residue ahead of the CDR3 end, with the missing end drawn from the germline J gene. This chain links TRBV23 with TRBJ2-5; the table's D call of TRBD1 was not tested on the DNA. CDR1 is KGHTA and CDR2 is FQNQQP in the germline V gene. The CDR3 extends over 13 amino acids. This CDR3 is CSSSTGGQDTQYF. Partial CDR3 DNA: TGCTCCAGCAGTACAGGGGGCCAAGACACCCAGTAC.

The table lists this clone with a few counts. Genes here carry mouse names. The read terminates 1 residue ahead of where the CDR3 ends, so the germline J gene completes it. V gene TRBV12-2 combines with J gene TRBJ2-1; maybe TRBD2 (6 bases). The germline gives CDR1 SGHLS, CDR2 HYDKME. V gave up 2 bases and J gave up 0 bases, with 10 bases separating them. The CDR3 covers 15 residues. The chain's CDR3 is CASSRRDFNYAEQFF. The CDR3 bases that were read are TGTGCCAGCTCTCGGCGGGACTTTAACTATGCTGAGCAGTTC.

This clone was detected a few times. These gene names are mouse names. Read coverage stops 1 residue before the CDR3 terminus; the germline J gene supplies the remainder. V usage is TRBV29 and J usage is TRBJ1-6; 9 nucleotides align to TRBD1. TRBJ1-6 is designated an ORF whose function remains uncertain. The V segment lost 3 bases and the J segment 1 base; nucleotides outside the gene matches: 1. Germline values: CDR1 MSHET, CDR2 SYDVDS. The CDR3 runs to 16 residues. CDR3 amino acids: CASSLGTGSYNSPLYF. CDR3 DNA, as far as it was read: TGTGCTAGCAGTTTGGGGACAGGGTCCTATAATTCGCCCCTCTAC.

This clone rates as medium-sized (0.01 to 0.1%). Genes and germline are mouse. CDR3 in amino acids: CARANRGQNTEVFF. Incomplete CDR3 DNA: TGTGCCAGGGCCAACAGGGGGCAGAACACAGAAGTCTTC. The V call is TRBV19, the J call TRBJ1-1; 9 bases fit TRBD1. Read data end 1 residue before the CDR3 end; the end is taken from the germline J gene. CDR3 length: 14 residues. The germline V gene has CDR1 FNHDT and CDR2 SITEND (reference sequence). The J segment lost 0 bases and the V segment lost 8 bases, leaving 5 bases of the junction unmatched.

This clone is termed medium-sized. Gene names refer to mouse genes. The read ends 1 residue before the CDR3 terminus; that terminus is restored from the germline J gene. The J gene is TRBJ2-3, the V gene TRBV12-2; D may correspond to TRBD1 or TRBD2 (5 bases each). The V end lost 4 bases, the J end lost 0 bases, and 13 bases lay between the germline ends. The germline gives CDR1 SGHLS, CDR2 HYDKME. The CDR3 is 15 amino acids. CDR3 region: CASSQGPHSAETLYF. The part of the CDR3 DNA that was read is TGTGCCAGCTCCCAGGGACCGCATAGTGCAGAAACGCTGTAT.

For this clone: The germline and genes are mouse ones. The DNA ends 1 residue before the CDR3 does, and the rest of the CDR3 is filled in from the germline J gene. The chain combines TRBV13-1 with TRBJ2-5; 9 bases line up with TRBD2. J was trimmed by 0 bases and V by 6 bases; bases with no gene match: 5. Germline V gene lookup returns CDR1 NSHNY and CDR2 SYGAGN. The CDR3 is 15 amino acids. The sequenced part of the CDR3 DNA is TGTGCCAGCACCCCCGGGACTGGGAACCAAGACACCCAGTAC. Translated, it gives CASTPGTGNQDTQY. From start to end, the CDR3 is CASTPGTGNQDTQYF.

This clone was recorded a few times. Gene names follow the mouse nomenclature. The CDR3 spells CASSLRGYNYAEQFF. The CDR3 bases that were read are TGTGCCAGCTCTCTCCGGGGTTATAACTATGCTGAGCAGTTC. The chain links TRBV12-1 to TRBJ2-1, with D unresolved. The CDR3 end is not reached by the read, which stops 1 residue before it; the germline J gene fills it in. The CDR3 has 15 residues. In germline, CDR1 is SGHSN, CDR2 HYEKVE. Trimming removed 0 bases at V and 0 bases at J, with 8 bases between. The full variable domain, in which reference TRBV12-1 and TRBJ2-1 provide the parts outside the CDR3, is DSGVVQSPRHIIKEKGGRSVLTCIPISGHSNVVWYQQTLGKELKFLIQHYEKVERDKGFLPSRFSVQQFDDYHSEMNMSALELEDSAMYFCASSLRGYNYAEQFFGPGTRLTVL.

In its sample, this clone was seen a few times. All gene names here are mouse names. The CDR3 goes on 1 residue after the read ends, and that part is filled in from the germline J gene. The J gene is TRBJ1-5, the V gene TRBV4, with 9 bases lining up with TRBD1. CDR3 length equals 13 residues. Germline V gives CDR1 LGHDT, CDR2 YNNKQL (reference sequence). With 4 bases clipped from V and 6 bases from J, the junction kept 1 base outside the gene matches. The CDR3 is CASSLTGGQAPLF. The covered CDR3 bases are TGTGCCAGCAGCTTGACAGGGGGCCAGGCTCCGCTT.

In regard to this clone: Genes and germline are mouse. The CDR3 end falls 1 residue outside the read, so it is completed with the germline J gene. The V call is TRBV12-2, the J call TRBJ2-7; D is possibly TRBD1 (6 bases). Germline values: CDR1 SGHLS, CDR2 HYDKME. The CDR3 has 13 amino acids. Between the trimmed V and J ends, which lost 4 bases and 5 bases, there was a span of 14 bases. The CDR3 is CASSLQGRDEQYF. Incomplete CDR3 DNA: TGTGCCAGCTCCCTACAGGGAAGGGATGAACAGTAC.